This T cell receptor beta chain was recovered during a study of OX40 agonist ivuxolimab in advanced cancers. Study-level findings and limits: More expanded clones were found, on average, in CD8+ than in CD4+ T cells.

In its sample, this clone was seen once. Its antigen is not identified. Deletions cut 4 bases from V and 6 bases from J, with 12 bases between. Germline CDR1 reads SGHTA; CDR2 reads FQGTGA. This CDR3 is built from 14 residues. TCRdb keeps only in-frame clones here, not all; method: immunoSEQ multiplex PCR. The table has more than 100,000 clones, 93% seen once. The chain employs TRBV7-3 and TRBJ2-2; D remains ambiguous. The sequences come from CD4+ or CD8+ T cells sorted from blood, collected in a trial of the OX40 agonist ivuxolimab. This TCR was recovered from an adult with an advanced solid tumor such as melanoma, head and neck, liver or kidney cancer. The CDR3 DNA reads as TGTGCCAGCAGCTCCCTTCCCGGGTCCGGGGAGCTGTTTTTT. This codes for CASSSLPGSGELFF.